This T cell receptor beta chain is drawn from a study of blood T cell repertoires in COVID-19. On the study more broadly: Italy, Spain and the United States were the sources of the convalescent and acute COVID-19 samples. Sources were T cells, B-cell-depleted T cells, or PBMCs; the material itself was cDNA or gDNA.

Germline loops: CDR1 SEHNR, CDR2 FQNEAQ (reference sequence). This CDR3 comprises 16 residues. V lost 5 bases and J lost 4; bases outside the gene matches: 9. Seattle participants joined during active infection and were tracked over time. Source study methods: Amplifying reference gene primers gave estimates of nucleated cell counts. Libraries were prepared by immunoSEQ multiplex PCR; TCRdb keeps only in-frame clonotypes and omits some of them. For V, J and clone size, that table is used; D and trimming come from the DNA. The data hold approximately 500,000 clones, with 85% to 90% observed a single time.

The receptor's source is a man aged 18 to 29 with COVID-19, enrolled during active disease. The sequencing sample was made of peripheral blood. The chain employs TRBV7-9 and TRBJ1-2, with TRBD1 matching over 11 bases. As DNA, the CDR3 is TGTGCCAGCAGCCCTGGGACAGGGGGTAGAAGCTATGGCTACACCTTC. The encoded protein is CASSPGTGGRSYGYTF.